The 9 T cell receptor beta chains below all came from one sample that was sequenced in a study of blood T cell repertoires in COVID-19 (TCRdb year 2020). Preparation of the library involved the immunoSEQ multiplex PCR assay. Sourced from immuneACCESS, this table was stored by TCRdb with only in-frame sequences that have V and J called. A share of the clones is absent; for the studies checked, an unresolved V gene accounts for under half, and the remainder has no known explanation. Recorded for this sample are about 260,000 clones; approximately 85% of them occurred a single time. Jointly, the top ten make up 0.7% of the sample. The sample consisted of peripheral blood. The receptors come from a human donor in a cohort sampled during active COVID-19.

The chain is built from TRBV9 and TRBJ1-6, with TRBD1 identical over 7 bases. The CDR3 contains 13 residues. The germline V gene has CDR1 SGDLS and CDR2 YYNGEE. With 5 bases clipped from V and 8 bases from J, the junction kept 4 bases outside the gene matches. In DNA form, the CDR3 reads TGTGCCAGCAGTCGAGACAGGGATTCACCCCTCCACTTT. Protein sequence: CASSRDRDSPLHF.

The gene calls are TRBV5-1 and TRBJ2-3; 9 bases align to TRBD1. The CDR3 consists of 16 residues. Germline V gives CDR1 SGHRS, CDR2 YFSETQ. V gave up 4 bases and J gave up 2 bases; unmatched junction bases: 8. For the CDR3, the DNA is TGCGCCAGCAGCAGCCGGGACAGGGACCTCACAGATACGCAGTATTTT. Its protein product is CASSSRDRDLTDTQYF.

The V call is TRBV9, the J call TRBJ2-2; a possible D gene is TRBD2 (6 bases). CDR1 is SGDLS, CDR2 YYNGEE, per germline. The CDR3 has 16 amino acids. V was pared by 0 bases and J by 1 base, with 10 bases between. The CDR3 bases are TGTGCCAGCAGCGTAGGGGGGACTGTGAACACCGGGGAGCTGTTTTTT. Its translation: CASSVGGTVNTGELFF.

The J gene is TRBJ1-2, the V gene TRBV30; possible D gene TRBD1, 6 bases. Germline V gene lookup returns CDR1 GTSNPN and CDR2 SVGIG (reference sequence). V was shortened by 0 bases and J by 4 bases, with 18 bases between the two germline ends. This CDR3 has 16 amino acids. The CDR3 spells CAWSVLLRNRVYGYTF. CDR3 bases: TGTGCCTGGAGTGTGTTGTTGAGGAACAGGGTCTATGGCTACACCTTC.

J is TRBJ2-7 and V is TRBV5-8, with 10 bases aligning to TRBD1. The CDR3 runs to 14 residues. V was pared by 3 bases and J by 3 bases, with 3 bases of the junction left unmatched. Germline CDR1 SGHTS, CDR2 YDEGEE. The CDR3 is CASSSGQGNYEQYF. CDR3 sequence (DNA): TGTGCCAGCAGCTCGGGACAGGGGAACTACGAGCAGTACTTC.

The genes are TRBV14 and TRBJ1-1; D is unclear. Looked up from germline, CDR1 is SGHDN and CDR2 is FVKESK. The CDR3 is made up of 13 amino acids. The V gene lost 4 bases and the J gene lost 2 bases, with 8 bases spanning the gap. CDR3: CASSLHGNTEAFF. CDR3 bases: TGTGCCAGCAGCCTGCATGGCAACACTGAAGCTTTCTTT.

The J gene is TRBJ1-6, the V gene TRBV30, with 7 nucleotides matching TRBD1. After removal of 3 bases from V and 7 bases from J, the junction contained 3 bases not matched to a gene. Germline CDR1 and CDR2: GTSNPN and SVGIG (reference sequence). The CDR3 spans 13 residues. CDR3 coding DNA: TGTGCCTGGAGACAGGGGCGAAATTCACCCCTCCACTTT. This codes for CAWRQGRNSPLHF.

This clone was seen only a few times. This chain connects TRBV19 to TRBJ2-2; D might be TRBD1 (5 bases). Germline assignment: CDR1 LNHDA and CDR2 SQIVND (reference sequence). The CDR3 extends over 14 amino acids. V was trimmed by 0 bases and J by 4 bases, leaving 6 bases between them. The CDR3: CASSIERGTGELFF. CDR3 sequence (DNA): TGTGCCAGTAGTATAGAAAGGGGCACCGGGGAGCTGTTTTTT.

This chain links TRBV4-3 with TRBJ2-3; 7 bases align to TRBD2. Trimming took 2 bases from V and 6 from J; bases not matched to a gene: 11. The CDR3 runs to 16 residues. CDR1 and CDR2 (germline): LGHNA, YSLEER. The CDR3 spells CASSQNGAGIRDTQYF. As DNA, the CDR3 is TGCGCCAGCAGCCAAAACGGAGCGGGGATCCGGGATACGCAGTATTTT.